This entry features one TCR beta chain sequence. Its target is unknown. This entry is derived from a study of Tregs in tolerant kidney transplant recipients. Broader study findings: Tolerant patients' donor-specific Tregs expanded beyond overall Tregs, suggesting antigen-driven growth. Tregs expanded with activated donor B cells seemed most donor-specific. For some patients, primers changed over time, blocking nucleotide-level comparison.

The nonmyeloablative bone marrow transplants came from related graft donors, with transient mixed chimerism. V trimming: 5 bases; J trimming: 4 bases; junction bases outside the gene matches: 5. The CDR3 consists of 14 residues. Germline CDR1 is SGHNT and CDR2 is YENEEA. Some clones are missing from TCRdb's copy, which holds only in-frame ones; the method was immunoSEQ multiplex PCR. The data hold approximately 81,000 clones, with over 75% observed a single time. The chain uses TRBV11-3 and TRBJ1-1; 9 nucleotides line up with TRBD1. The receptor was isolated from a human patient who received a combined kidney and bone marrow transplant. Some of these T cells may belong to the graft donor. The sample consisted of CD4+ T cells from blood (PBMCs), taken 24 months after the transplant. DNA of the CDR3: TGTGCCAGCAGCCCGGGACAGGGAGGCACTGAAGCTTTCTTT. Translation gives CASSPGQGGTEAFF. Complete variable domain (other parts from reference TRBV11-3 and TRBJ1-1): EAGVVQSPRYKIIEKKQPVAFWCNPISGHNTLYWYLQNLGQGPELLIRYENEEAVDDSQLPKDRFSAERLKGVDSTLKIQPAELGDSAVYLCASSPGQGGTEAFFGQGTRLTVV.